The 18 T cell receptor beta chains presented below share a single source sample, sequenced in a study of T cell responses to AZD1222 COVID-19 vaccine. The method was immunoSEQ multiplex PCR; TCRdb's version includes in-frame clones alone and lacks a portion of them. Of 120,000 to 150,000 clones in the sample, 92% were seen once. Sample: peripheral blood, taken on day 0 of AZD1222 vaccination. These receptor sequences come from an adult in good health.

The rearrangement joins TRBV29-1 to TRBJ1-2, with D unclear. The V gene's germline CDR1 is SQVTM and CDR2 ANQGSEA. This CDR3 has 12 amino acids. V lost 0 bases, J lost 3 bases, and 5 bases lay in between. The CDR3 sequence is CSVEDMDYGYTF. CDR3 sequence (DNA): TGCAGCGTTGAAGACATGGACTATGGCTACACCTTC.

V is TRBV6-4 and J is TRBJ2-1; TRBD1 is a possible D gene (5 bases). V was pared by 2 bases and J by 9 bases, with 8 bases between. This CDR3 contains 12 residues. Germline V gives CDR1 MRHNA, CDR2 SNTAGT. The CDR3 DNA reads TGTGCCAGCAGTGACCCCCAGGGTGAGCAGTTCTTC. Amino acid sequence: CASSDPQGEQFF.

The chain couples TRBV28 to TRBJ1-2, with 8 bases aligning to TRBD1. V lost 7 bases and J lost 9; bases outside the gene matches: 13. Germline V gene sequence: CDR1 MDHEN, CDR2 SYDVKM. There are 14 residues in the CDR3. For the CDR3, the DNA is TGTGCCAGCACCCCGGGACAGGTTGAGGGGAGCTACACCTTC. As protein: CASTPGQVEGSYTF.

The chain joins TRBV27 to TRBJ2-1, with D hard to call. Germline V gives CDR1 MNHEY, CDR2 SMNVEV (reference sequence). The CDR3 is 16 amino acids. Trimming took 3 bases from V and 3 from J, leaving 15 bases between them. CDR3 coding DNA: TGTGCCAGCAGTTTTATCCGGACCGCTGACTACAATGAGCAGTTCTTC. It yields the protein CASSFIRTADYNEQFF.

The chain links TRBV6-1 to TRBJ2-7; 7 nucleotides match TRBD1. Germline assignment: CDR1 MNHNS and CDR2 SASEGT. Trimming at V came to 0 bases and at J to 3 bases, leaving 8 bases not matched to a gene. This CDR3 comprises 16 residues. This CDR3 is CASSEATGNAGYEQYF. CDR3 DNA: TGTGCCAGCAGTGAAGCGACAGGGAATGCAGGCTACGAGCAGTACTTC.

In DNA form, the CDR3 reads TGTGCCAGCAGTTTACGTGGGGAGCAGTACTTC. Amino acids: CASSLRGEQYF. The gene calls are TRBV28 and TRBJ2-7; D is unresolved. Germline CDR1 is MDHEN and CDR2 is SYDVKM. The V end was cut by 2 bases, the J end by 7 bases, with 6 bases between. CDR3 length: 11 residues.

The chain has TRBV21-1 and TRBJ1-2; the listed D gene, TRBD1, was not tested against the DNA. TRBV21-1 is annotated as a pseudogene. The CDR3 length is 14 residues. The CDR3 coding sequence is TGTGCCAGCAGTAACAGGGGGCTTAGCTATGGCTACACCTTC. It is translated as CASSNRGLSYGYTF.

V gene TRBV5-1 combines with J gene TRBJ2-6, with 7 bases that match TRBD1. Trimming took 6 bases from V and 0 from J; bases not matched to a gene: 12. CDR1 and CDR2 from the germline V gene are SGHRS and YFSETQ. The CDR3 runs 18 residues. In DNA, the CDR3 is TGCGCCAGCACGGGGACCACAGGGGCGGGCTCTGGGGCCAACGTCCTGACTTTC. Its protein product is CASTGTTGAGSGANVLTF.

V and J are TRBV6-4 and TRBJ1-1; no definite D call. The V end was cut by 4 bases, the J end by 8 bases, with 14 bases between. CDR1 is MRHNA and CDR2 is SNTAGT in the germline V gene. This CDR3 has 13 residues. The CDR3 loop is CASSANTLGEAFF. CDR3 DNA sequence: TGTGCCAGCAGTGCCAACACGTTGGGAGAAGCTTTCTTT.

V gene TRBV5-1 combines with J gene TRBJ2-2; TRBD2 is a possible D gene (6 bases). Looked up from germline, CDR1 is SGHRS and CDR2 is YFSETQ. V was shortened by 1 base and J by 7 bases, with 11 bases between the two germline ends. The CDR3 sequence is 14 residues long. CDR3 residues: CASSLIGGGGELFF. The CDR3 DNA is TGCGCCAGCAGCTTGATCGGGGGAGGCGGGGAGCTGTTTTTT.

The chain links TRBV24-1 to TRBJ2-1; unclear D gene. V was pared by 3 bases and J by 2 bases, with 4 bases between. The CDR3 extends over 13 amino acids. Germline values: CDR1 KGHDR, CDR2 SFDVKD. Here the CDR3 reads CATSDPTYNEQFF. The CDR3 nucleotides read TGTGCCACCAGTGATCCGACCTACAATGAGCAGTTCTTC.

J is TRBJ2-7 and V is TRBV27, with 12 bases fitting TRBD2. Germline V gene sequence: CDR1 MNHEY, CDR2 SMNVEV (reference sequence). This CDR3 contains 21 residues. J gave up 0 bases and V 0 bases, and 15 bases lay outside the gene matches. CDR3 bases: TGTGCCAGCAGTTTATCGATAAAGGGGCTAGCGGGAGGGCCCAGCTCCTACGAGCAGTACTTC. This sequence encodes CASSLSIKGLAGGPSSYEQYF.

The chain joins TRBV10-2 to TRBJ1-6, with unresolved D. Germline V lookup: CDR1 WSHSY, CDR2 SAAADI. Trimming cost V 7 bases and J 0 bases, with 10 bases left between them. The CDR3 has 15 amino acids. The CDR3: CASKRESSYNSPLHF. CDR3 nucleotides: TGCGCCAGCAAACGAGAGAGCTCCTATAATTCACCCCTCCACTTT.

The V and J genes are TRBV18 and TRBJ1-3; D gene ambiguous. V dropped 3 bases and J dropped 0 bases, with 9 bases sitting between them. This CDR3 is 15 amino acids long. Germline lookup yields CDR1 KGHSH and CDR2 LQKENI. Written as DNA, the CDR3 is TGTGCCAGCTCACCCAGCCGCAACTCTGGAAACACCATATATTTT. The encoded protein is CASSPSRNSGNTIYF.

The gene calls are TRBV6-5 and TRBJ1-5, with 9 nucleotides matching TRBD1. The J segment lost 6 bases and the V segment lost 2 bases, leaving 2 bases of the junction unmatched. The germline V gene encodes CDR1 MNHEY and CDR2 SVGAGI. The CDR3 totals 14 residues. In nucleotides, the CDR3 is TGTGCCAGCAGTTACGGACAGGGGTCTCAGCCCCAGCATTTT. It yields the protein CASSYGQGSQPQHF.

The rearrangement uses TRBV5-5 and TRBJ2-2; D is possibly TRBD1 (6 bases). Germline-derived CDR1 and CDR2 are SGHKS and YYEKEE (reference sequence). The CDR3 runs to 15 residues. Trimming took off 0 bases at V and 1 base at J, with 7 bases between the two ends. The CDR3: CASSLAGQNTGELFF. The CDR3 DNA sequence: TGTGCCAGCAGCTTGGCGGGACAGAACACCGGGGAGCTGTTTTTT.

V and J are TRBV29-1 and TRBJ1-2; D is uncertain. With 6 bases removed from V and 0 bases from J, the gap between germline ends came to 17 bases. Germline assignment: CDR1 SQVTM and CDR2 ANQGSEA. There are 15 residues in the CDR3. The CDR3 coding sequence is TGCAGCGTCCACGGGGTAAGGGCAGCTAACTATGGCTACACCTTC. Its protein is CSVHGVRAANYGYTF.

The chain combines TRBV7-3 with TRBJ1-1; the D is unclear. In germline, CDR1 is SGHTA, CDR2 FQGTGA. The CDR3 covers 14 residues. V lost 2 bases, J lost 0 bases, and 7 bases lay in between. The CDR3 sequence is CASSLSRMNTEAFF. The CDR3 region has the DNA TGTGCCAGCAGCTTATCTCGCATGAACACTGAAGCTTTCTTT.